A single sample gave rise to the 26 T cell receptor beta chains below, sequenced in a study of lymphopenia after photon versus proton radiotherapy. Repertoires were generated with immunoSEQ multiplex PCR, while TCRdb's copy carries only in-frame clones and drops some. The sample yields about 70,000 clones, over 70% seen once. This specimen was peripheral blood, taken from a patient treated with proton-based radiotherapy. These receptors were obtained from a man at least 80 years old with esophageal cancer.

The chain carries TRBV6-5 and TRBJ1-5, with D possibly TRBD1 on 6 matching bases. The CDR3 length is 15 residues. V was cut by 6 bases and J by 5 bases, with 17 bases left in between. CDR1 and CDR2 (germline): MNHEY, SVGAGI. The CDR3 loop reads CASSPHRAGDQPQHF. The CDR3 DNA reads TGTGCCAGCAGCCCCCACAGGGCGGGGGATCAGCCCCAGCATTTT.

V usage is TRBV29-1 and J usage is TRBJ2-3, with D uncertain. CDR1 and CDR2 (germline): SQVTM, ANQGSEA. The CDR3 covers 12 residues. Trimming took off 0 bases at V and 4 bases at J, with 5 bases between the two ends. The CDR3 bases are TGCAGCGTTGAAGATCGGGCAGATACGCAGTATTTT. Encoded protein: CSVEDRADTQYF.

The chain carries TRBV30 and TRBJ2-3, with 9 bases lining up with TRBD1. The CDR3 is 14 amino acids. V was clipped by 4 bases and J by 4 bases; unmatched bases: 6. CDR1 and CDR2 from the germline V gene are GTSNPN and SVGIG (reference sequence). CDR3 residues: CAWNVQGASDTQYF. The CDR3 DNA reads TGTGCCTGGAATGTACAGGGGGCCTCAGATACGCAGTATTTT.

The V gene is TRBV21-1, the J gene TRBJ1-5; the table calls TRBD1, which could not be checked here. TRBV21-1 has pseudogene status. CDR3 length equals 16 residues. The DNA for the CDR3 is TGTGCCAGCAGCGAGCCGGGACAGGGGTTCAATCAGCCCCAGCATTTT. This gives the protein CASSEPGQGFNQPQHF.

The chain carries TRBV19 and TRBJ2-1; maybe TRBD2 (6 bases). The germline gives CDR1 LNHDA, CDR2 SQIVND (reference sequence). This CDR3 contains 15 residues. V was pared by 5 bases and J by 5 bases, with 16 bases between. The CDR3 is CASSYYRDSNNEQFF. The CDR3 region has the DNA TGTGCCAGTAGTTACTACCGGGACTCTAACAATGAGCAGTTCTTC.

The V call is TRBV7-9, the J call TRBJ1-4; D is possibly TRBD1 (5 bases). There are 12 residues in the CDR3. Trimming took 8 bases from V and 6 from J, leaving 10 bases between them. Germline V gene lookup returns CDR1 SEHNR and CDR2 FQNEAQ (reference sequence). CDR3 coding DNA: TGTGCCAGCGACAGTAAAGATGAAAAACTGTTTTTT. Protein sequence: CASDSKDEKLFF.

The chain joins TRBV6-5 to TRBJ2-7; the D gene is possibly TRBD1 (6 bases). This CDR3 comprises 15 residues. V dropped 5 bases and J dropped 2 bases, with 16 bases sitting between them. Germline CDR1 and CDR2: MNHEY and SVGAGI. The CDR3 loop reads CASSGAGTPTYEQYF. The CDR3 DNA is TGTGCCAGCAGTGGGGCCGGGACACCGACCTACGAGCAGTACTTC.

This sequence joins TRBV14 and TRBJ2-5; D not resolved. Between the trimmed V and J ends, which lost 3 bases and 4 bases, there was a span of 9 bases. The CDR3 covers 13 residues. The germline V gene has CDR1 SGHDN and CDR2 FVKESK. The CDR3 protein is CASSQQALETQYF. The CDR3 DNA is TGTGCCAGCAGCCAGCAAGCCTTAGAGACCCAGTACTTC.

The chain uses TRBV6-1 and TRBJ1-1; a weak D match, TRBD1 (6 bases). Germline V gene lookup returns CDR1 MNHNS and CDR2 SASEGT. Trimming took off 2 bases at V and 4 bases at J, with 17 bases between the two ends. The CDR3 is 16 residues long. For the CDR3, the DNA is TGTGCCAGCAGTGAAATGGGGGCCCAAACGGGCACTGAAGCTTTCTTT. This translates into CASSEMGAQTGTEAFF.

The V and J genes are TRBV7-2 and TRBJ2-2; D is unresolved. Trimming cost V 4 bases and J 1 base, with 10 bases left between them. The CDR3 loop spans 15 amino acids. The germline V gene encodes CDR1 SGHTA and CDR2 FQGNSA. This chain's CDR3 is CASSSYGRNTGELFF. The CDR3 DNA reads TGTGCCAGCAGCTCTTATGGACGGAACACCGGGGAGCTGTTTTTT. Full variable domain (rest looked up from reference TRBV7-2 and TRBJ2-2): GAGVSQSPSNKVTEKGKDVELRCDPISGHTALYWYRQSLGQGLEFLIYFQGNSAPDKSGLPSDRFSAERTGGSVSTLTIQRTQQEDSAVYLCASSSYGRNTGELFFGEGSRLTVL.

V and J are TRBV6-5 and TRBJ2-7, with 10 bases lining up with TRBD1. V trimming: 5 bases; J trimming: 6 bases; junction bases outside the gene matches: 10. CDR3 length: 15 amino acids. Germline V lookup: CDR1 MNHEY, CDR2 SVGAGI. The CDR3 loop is CASSPPGTGAGEQYF. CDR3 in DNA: TGTGCCAGCAGTCCCCCCGGGACAGGGGCCGGCGAGCAGTACTTC.

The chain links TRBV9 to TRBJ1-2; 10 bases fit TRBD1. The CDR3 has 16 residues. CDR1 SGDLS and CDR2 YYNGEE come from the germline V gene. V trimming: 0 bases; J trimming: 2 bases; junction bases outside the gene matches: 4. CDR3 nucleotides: TGTGCCAGCAGCGTAGGGGACAGGGGCGAGAACTATGGCTACACCTTC. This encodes CASSVGDRGENYGYTF.

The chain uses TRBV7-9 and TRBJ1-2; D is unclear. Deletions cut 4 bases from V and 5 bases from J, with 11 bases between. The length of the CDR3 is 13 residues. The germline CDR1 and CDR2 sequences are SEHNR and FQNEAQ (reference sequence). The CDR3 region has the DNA TGTGCCAGCAGCTCGGGCCTGGGGTATGGCTACACCTTC. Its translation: CASSSGLGYGYTF. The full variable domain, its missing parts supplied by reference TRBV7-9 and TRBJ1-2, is DTGVSQNPRHKITKRGQNVTFRCDPISEHNRLYWYRQTLGQGPEFLTYFQNEAQLEKSRLLSDRFSAERPKGSFSTLEIQRTEQGDSAMYLCASSSGLGYGYTFGSGTRLTVV.

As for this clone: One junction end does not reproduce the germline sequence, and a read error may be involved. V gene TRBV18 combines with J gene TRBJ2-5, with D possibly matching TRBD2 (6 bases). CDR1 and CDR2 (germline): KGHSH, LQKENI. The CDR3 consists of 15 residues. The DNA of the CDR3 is TGTGCCAGCTCACCGGGGGACTCATACACAGAGACCCGGTACTTC. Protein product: CASSPGDSYTETRYF.

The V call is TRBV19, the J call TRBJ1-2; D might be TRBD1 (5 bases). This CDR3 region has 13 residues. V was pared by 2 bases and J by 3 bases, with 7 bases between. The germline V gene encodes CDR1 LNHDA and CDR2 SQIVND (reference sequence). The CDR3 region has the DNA TGTGCCAGTAGTATACCAGGGCACTATGGCTACACCTTC. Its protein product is CASSIPGHYGYTF.

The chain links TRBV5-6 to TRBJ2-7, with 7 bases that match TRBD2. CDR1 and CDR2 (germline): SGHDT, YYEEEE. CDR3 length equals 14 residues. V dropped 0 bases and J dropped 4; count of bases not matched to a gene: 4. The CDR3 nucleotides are TGTGCCAGCAGCTTGGTGGGGGGGTTGTACGAGCAGTACTTC. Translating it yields CASSLVGGLYEQYF.

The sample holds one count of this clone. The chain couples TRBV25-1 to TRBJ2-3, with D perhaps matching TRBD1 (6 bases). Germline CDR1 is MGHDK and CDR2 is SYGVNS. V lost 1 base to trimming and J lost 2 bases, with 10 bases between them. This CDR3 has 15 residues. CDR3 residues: CASSESTGYTDTQYF. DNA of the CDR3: TGTGCCAGCAGTGAATCTACAGGGTACACAGATACGCAGTATTTT.

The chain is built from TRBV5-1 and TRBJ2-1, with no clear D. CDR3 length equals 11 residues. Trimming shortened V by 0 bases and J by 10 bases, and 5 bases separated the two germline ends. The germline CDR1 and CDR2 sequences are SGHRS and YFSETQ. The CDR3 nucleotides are TGCGCCAGCAGCTTGGCGGGCGAGCAGTTCTTC. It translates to CASSLAGEQFF.

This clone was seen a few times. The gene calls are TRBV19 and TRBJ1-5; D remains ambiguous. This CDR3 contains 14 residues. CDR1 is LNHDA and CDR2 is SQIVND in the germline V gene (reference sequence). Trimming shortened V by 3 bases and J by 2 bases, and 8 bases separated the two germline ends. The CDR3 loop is CASSITVGNQPQHF. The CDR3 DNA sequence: TGTGCCAGTAGTATTACGGTAGGCAATCAGCCCCAGCATTTT.

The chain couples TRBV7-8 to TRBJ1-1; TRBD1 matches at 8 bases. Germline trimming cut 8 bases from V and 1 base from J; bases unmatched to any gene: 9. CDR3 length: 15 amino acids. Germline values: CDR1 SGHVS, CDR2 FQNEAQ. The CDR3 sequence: CASGTWTGRNTEAFF. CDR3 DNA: TGTGCCAGCGGCACATGGACAGGGCGGAACACTGAAGCTTTCTTT.

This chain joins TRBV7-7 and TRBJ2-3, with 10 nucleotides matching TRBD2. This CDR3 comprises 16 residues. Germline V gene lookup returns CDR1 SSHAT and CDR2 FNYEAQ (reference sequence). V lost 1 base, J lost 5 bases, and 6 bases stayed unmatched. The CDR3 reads CASSLGLAGAVDTQYF. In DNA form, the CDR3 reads TGTGCCAGCAGCTTAGGCCTAGCGGGAGCGGTAGATACGCAGTATTTT.

As DNA, the CDR3 is TGTGCCAGTATTTCCCGGGACAAACCCGAGTACGGCTATGGCTACACCTTC. Its protein product is CASISRDKPEYGYGYTF. The chain carries TRBV19 and TRBJ1-2; perhaps TRBD1 as D (6 bases). Germline lookup yields CDR1 LNHDA and CDR2 SQIVND (reference sequence). The CDR3 is 17 amino acids. V lost 7 bases to trimming and J lost 4 bases, with 25 bases between them.

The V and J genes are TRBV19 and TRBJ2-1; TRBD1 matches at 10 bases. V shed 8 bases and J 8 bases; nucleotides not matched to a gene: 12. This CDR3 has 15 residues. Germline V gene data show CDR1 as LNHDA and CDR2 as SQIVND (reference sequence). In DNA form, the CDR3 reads TGTGCCAGTCGTGAGGAGACAGGGGGCGGGTATGAGCAGTTCTTC. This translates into CASREETGGGYEQFF.

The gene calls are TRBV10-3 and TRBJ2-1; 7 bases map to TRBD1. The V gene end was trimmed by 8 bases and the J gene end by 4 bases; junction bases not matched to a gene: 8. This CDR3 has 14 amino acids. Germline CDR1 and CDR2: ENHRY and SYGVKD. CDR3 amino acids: CAIGQGDSYNEQFF. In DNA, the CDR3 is TGTGCCATCGGTCAGGGGGACAGTTACAATGAGCAGTTCTTC.

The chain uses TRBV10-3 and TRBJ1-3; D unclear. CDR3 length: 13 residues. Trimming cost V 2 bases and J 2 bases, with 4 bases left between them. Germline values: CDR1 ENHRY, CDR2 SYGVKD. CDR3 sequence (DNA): TGTGCCATCAGTGAGGGGGCTGGAAACACCATATATTTT. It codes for CAISEGAGNTIYF.

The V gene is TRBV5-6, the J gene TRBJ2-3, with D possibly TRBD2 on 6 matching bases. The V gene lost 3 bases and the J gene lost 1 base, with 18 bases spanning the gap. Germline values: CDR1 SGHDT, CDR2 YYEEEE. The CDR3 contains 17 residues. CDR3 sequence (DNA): TGTGCCAGCAGCTCCCGGGACTCCCGGCCCGGCACAGATACGCAGTATTTT. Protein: CASSSRDSRPGTDTQYF.